A single sample gave rise to the 11 T cell receptor beta chains below, sequenced in a study of vaccination and CD4 T cells after COVID-19. The Oncomine TCR Beta short-read assay was applied to DNA of cultured CD4+ T cells. TCRdb passed the PCR reads through MiXCR, listing each CDR3 protein once. In the table there are tens of thousands of distinct CDR3 sequences, 28% of which are singletons. Noted time point: late sampling 161 to 241 days after vaccination in a few convalescent patients. Stated treatment: approximately nine-day PBMC culture with coronavirus spike peptide pools or control peptides (ViraFEST assay). These TCRs' antigens remain unknown. The sequencing used CD4+ T cells from blood, cultured in vitro, collected about 7 months after SARS-CoV-2 vaccination. The receptors stem from a human donor who had recovered from COVID-19.

The CDR3 DNA reads as TGCAGTGCTAACCTAGCGGGAGAGGGTCCCTACGAGCAGTACTTC. As protein: CSANLAGEGPYEQYF. The V and J genes are TRBV20-1 and TRBJ2-7, with 10 bases fitting TRBD2. This CDR3 comprises 15 residues. Germline values: CDR1 DFQATT, CDR2 SNEGSKA (reference sequence). With 4 bases clipped from V and 2 bases from J, the junction kept 8 bases outside the gene matches.

The sample holds many counts of this clonotype. This chain links TRBV28 with TRBJ2-7, with TRBD1 matching over 9 bases. V was clipped by 5 bases and J by 3 bases; unmatched bases: 2. The germline gives CDR1 MDHEN, CDR2 SYDVKM. This CDR3 has 13 residues. This chain's CDR3 is CASSPDRGYEQYF. The CDR3 region has the DNA TGTGCCAGCAGTCCGGACAGGGGCTACGAGCAGTACTTC.

The chain has TRBV21-1 and TRBJ2-1. TRBV21-1 is a known pseudogene. The CDR3 contains 16 residues. The CDR3 DNA follows: TGTGCCAGCAGCCTCCATCTCGGGAGCTCCTACAATGAGCAGTTCTTC. Protein: CASSLHLGSSYNEQFF.

The rearrangement uses TRBV6-2 or TRBV6-3 and TRBJ1-2, with 8 bases that match TRBD1. Germline lookup yields CDR1 MNHEY and CDR2 SVGEGT. V shed 6 bases and J 6 bases; nucleotides not matched to a gene: 9. This CDR3 has 14 residues. In DNA, the CDR3 is TGTGCCAGCAGAGAGCCGGGACAGGAGCATGGCTACACCTTC. Translated, it gives CASREPGQEHGYTF.

This chain uses TRBV6-2 or TRBV6-3 with TRBJ2-7; either TRBD1 or TRBD2 may supply D (5 bases each). V was trimmed by 0 bases and J by 0 bases, leaving 21 bases between them. The CDR3 length is 19 residues. From germline, CDR1 is MNHEY and CDR2 SVGEGT. For the CDR3, the DNA is TGTGCCAGCAGTTACTCCAGTAGACCGGGACGGGTGAGCTCCTACGAGCAGTACTTC. Its translation: CASSYSSRPGRVSSYEQYF.

This chain links TRBV6-1 with TRBJ2-7; D may match TRBD1 or TRBD2 (6 bases each). V shed 7 bases and J shed 6 bases, with 10 bases lying between them. CDR1 is MNHNS and CDR2 is SASEGT in the germline V gene. This CDR3 spans 11 amino acids. CDR3 DNA sequence: TGTGCCAGCAAAGGGGGGAGCGAGCAGTACTTC. It translates to CASKGGSEQYF.

By share, this clonotype counts as medium-sized (0.01 to 0.1%). The rearrangement joins TRBV20-1 to TRBJ1-5; D might be TRBD1 (5 bases). The CDR3 has 13 residues. V was shortened by 1 base and J by 5 bases, with 9 bases between the two germline ends. Germline V gives CDR1 DFQATT, CDR2 SNEGSKA (reference sequence). The CDR3 loop is CSARAAGHQPQHF. CDR3 in DNA: TGCAGTGCTAGAGCGGCAGGGCATCAGCCCCAGCATTTT.

The chain joins TRBV19 to TRBJ2-3; the D gene is possibly TRBD1 (5 bases). This CDR3 comprises 14 residues. V was shortened by 4 bases and J by 3 bases, with 11 bases between the two germline ends. From germline, CDR1 is LNHDA and CDR2 SQIVND (reference sequence). This CDR3 is CASSKGVGTDTQYF. The CDR3 DNA is TGTGCCAGTAGTAAAGGGGTCGGAACAGATACGCAGTATTTT.

This chain uses TRBV20-1 with TRBJ2-3; no clear D gene. In germline, CDR1 is DFQATT, CDR2 SNEGSKA (reference sequence). The ends were cut back, 4 bases at V and 2 bases at J, with 7 bases in the middle. The CDR3 has 12 residues. The CDR3 sequence: CSAIRNTDTQYF. In DNA, the CDR3 is TGCAGTGCTATTCGGAACACAGATACGCAGTATTTT.

V usage is TRBV5-1 and J usage is TRBJ2-3; D gene unclear. V lost 5 bases, J lost 0 bases, and 7 bases lay in between. CDR3 size: 13 residues. Germline CDR1 and CDR2: SGHRS and YFSETQ. DNA for the CDR3: TGCGCCAGCAGTACGCCTAGCACAGATACGCAGTATTTT. It codes for CASSTPSTDTQYF.

In regard to this clonotype: Its ends do not fully match the called genes, so a read error is possible. The chain has TRBV10-3 and TRBJ2-3, with 13 bases fitting TRBD2. The CDR3 has 17 amino acids. Germline V gene lookup returns CDR1 ENHRY and CDR2 SYGVKD. In DNA, the CDR3 is TGTGCCAGCAGTTACTCTGGACTAGCGGGAGAGCAAAATACGCAGTATTTT. Encoded protein: CASSYSGLAGEQNTQYF.